This T cell receptor (beta chain) was captured in a study of stem cell transplantation in POMP-related autoinflammatory disease. Study-wide results and caveats: In PRAID patients, the number of distinct TRB V-J gene pairings was restricted. PRAID patients trended toward lower TRB diversity and higher clonality in all analyzed T-cell subsets.

About this clone: The antigen is not known.

The data were produced by immunoSEQ multiplex PCR, yet TCRdb's version contains in-frame clones alone and is incomplete. The table records roughly 11,000 clones, around 87% of them present only once. Germline CDR1 and CDR2: SGHVS and FQNEAQ. This CDR3 is 13 amino acids long. Losses at the gene ends were 5 bases for V and 3 bases for J; bases not matched to a gene: 2. This rearrangement joins TRBV7-8 to TRBJ2-7; TRBD1 aligns across 9 bases. The sequence came from a human donor with POMP-related autoinflammation and immune dysregulation (PRAID). This sample comprised CD8+ T cells from PBMCs, obtained before stem cell transplantation. CDR3 sequence reads: CASSPGQGYEQYF. DNA for the CDR3: TGTGCCAGCAGCCCGGGACAGGGCTACGAGCAGTACTTC. The whole variable domain, remainder taken from reference TRBV7-8 and TRBJ2-7, is GAGVSQSPRYKVAKRGQDVALRCDPISGHVSLFWYQQALGQGPEFLTYFQNEAQLDKSGLPSDRFFAERPEGSVSTLKIQRTQQEDSAVYLCASSPGQGYEQYFGPGTRLTVT.